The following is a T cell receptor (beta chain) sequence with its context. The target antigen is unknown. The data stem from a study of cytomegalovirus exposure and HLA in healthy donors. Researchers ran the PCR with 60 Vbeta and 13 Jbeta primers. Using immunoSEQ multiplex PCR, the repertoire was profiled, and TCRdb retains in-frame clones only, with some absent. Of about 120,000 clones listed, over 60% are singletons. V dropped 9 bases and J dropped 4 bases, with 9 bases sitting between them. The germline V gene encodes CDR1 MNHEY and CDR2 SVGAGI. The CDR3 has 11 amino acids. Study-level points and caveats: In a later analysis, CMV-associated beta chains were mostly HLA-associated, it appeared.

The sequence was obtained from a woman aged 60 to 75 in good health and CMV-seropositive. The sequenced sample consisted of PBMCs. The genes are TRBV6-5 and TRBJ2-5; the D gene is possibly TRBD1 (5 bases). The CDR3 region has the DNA TGTGCCAGTACCCAGGGAGAGACCCAGTACTTC. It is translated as CASTQGETQYF.